This passage covers 25 T cell receptor beta chains from one sample sequenced in a study of post-analysis software for immune sequencing data. Study-wide points: Controls had lower frequencies than patients of five or six TRBV segments, which included TRBV5-6, TRBV5-1 and TRBV20-1.

These receptors' targets are unknown. Researchers reported that TCR beta cDNA libraries carried unique molecular identifiers. MiXCR, run by TCRdb on the PCR reads, gives a single entry per CDR3 protein. In the table there are roughly 600,000 distinct CDR3 sequences, around 44% of which are singletons. The sample comprised blood. The source is a girl aged 10-17 years with multiple sclerosis.

With respect to this clonotype: Its ends do not fully match the called genes, so a read error is possible. The chain carries TRBV4-1 and TRBJ1-2, with a possible D match to TRBD1 (6 bases). Germline values: CDR1 MGHRA, CDR2 YSYEKL. The CDR3 extends over 15 amino acids. CDR3 nucleotide sequence: TGCGCCGGCAGCCAAGAAGGGGGGGGCGGCTATGGCTACACCTTC. Its translation is CAGSQEGGGGYGYTF.

This chain links TRBV20-1 with TRBJ2-1; no firm D call. V was cut by 0 bases and J by 9 bases, with 6 bases left in between. Germline-derived CDR1 and CDR2 are DFQATT and SNEGSKA (reference sequence). The CDR3 spans 11 residues. Written as DNA, the CDR3 is TGCAGTGCTAGAGAGGCCACTGAGCAGTTCTTC. Protein sequence: CSAREATEQFF.

The J gene is TRBJ1-1, the V gene TRBV9; D might be TRBD1 (6 bases). The germline V gene has CDR1 SGDLS and CDR2 YYNGEE. This CDR3 has 16 residues. V dropped 0 bases and J dropped 1 base, with 13 bases sitting between them. CDR3 coding DNA: TGTGCCAGCAGCGTAGATGATTCGGACAGGAACACTGAAGCTTTCTTT. Its translation is CASSVDDSDRNTEAFF.

The CDR3 reads CASSGLAGTQETQYF. In nucleotides, the CDR3 is TGTGCCAGCAGCGGATTAGCGGGGACACAAGAGACCCAGTACTTC. The chain is built from TRBV2 and TRBJ2-5; 8 nucleotides match TRBD2. The V segment lost 6 bases and the J segment 2 bases; nucleotides outside the gene matches: 8. Germline CDR1 and CDR2: SNHLY and FYNNEI. The CDR3 has 15 amino acids.

The V and J genes are TRBV4-2 and TRBJ1-2, with 11 bases identical to TRBD1. The CDR3 has 16 residues. CDR1 is LGHNA and CDR2 is YNFKEQ in the germline V gene. V dropped 3 bases and J dropped 2; count of bases not matched to a gene: 5. CDR3 nucleotide sequence: TGTGCCAGCAGCCACCCCAGGACAGGGGGCAACTATGGCTACACCTTC. It codes for CASSHPRTGGNYGYTF.

The gene calls are TRBV5-6 and TRBJ2-1; 9 bases are shared with TRBD1. The V gene's germline CDR1 is SGHDT and CDR2 YYEEEE. This CDR3 has 13 amino acids. V was clipped by 0 bases and J by 15 bases; unmatched bases: 7. The CDR3 reads CASSLGSTGGRFF. The CDR3 nucleotides are TGTGCCAGCAGCTTGGGCAGCACAGGGGGCAGGTTCTTC.

This clonotype was recorded a few times. The rearrangement uses TRBV9 and TRBJ2-1, with D tentatively TRBD2 (5 bases). The germline V gene has CDR1 SGDLS and CDR2 YYNGEE. Trimming stripped 0 bases from V and 4 bases from J, with 11 bases between. The length of the CDR3 is 15 residues. For the CDR3, the DNA is TGTGCCAGCAGCGTAGACGGGGTAGGGTACAATGAGCAGTTCTTC. It specifies CASSVDGVGYNEQFF.

There are a few counts of this clonotype. The chain recombines TRBV21-1 with TRBJ2-3; the D call in the table, TRBD1, was not verified against the DNA. TRBV21-1 is an annotated pseudogene. The CDR3 has 16 amino acids. The CDR3 is CASSKGGVNITDTQYF. CDR3 coding DNA: TGTGCCAGCAGCAAAGGGGGCGTAAACATCACAGATACGCAGTATTTT.

V and J are TRBV9 and TRBJ1-6; D unresolved. V was clipped by 3 bases and J by 7 bases, with 20 bases between them. This CDR3 is 17 amino acids long. Germline lookup yields CDR1 SGDLS and CDR2 YYNGEE. This CDR3 is CASSAGERARANSPLHF. The DNA of the CDR3 is TGTGCCAGCAGCGCCGGTGAACGGGCGAGGGCAAATTCACCCCTCCACTTT.

This chain links TRBV12-3 or TRBV12-4 with TRBJ2-1; 14 bases match TRBD2. CDR3 size: 15 residues. J was trimmed by 10 bases and V by 6 bases; bases with no gene match: 8. The CDR3 coding sequence is TGTGCCAGCAGCCCGGGACTAGCGGGAGTTGACGAGCAGTTCTTC. Amino acid sequence: CASSPGLAGVDEQFF.

The sample holds a few counts of this clonotype. The chain employs TRBV20-1 and TRBJ2-1; D ambiguous. Germline assignment: CDR1 DFQATT and CDR2 SNEGSKA (reference sequence). The CDR3 runs 13 residues. V dropped 5 bases and J dropped 10 bases, with 18 bases sitting between them. The DNA for the CDR3 is TGCAGTGCTGAGGCCCCTTCCTACTACGAGCAGTTCTTC. This translates into CSAEAPSYYEQFF.

V gene TRBV15 combines with J gene TRBJ1-2; D is unclear. The V gene lost 0 bases and the J gene lost 8 bases, with 10 bases spanning the gap. Germline V lookup: CDR1 LNHNV, CDR2 YYDKDF (reference sequence). The CDR3 runs to 13 residues. This chain's CDR3 is CATSRDLGSGYTF. The CDR3, as DNA: TGTGCCACCAGCAGAGATTTGGGGTCCGGCTACACCTTC.

The DNA of the CDR3 is TGTGCCAGCAGTGAAGTTCGACAGGGAAGAGATACGCAGTATTTT. Translation: CASSEVRQGRDTQYF. The V gene is TRBV6-1, the J gene TRBJ2-3; 7 positions match TRBD1. V lost 1 base and J lost 5; bases outside the gene matches: 6. The germline V gene encodes CDR1 MNHNS and CDR2 SASEGT. This CDR3 spans 15 amino acids.

This clonotype was observed a handful of times. The chain joins TRBV12-3 or TRBV12-4 to TRBJ2-5; D not resolved. The CDR3 is 14 amino acids. The V end lost 3 bases, the J end lost 1 base, and 9 bases lay between the germline ends. The CDR3 nucleotides read TGTGCCAGCAGTTTGAGTCGGAGCCAAGAGACCCAGTACTTC. Amino acid sequence: CASSLSRSQETQYF.

This sequence joins TRBV24-1 and TRBJ2-7, with 8 positions matching TRBD1. V trimming: 11 bases; J trimming: 2 bases; junction bases outside the gene matches: 10. The CDR3 runs to 14 residues. From germline, CDR1 is KGHDR and CDR2 SFDVKD. The CDR3 nucleotides are TGTGCCATTGGACAGGGTAACCTAACCTACGAGCAGTACTTC. Translating it yields CAIGQGNLTYEQYF.

The chain links TRBV4-1 to TRBJ1-2; tentative D call: TRBD1 (6 bases). The CDR3 has 17 residues. Germline lookup yields CDR1 MGHRA and CDR2 YSYEKL. Trimming removed 0 bases at V and 4 bases at J, with 18 bases between. The chain's CDR3 is CASSQDRTVGLSYGYTF. CDR3 coding DNA: TGCGCCAGCAGCCAAGACCGGACAGTTGGGCTCAGCTATGGCTACACCTTC.

This chain connects TRBV12-3 or TRBV12-4 to TRBJ1-1; 11 bases match TRBD1. The CDR3 is 15 residues long. J gave up 4 bases and V 4 bases, and 5 bases lay outside the gene matches. The CDR3 DNA reads TGTGCCAGCAGTTGGACAGGGGGCTTGGGCACTGAAGCTTTCTTT. Translation: CASSWTGGLGTEAFF.

The chain joins TRBV12-3 or TRBV12-4 to TRBJ2-5, with D possibly matching TRBD2 (5 bases). The V gene lost 3 bases and the J gene lost 2 bases, with 19 bases spanning the gap. The length of the CDR3 is 17 residues. For the CDR3, the DNA is TGTGCCAGCAGTTTCGATCGAACATTAGCGACACAAGAGACCCAGTACTTC. It is translated as CASSFDRTLATQETQYF.

The rearrangement uses TRBV27 and TRBJ2-3, with a tentative D call TRBD2 (5 bases). The CDR3 sequence is 18 residues long. Germline V lookup: CDR1 MNHEY, CDR2 SMNVEV (reference sequence). The V and J ends lost 5 bases and 0 bases respectively, with 21 bases between them. The chain's CDR3 is CASSPDLRRGYSTDTQYF. The CDR3 DNA sequence: TGTGCCAGCAGTCCGGACTTGCGACGGGGATATAGCACAGATACGCAGTATTTT.

V and J are TRBV20-1 and TRBJ2-3, with 9 bases aligning to TRBD2. The CDR3 is 14 residues long. Germline CDR1 DFQATT, CDR2 SNEGSKA (reference sequence). After removal of 6 bases from V and 7 bases from J, the junction contained 11 bases not matched to a gene. Here the CDR3 reads CSAPPSGGLYTQYF. CDR3 sequence (DNA): TGCAGTGCACCCCCCAGCGGGGGGTTGTATACGCAGTATTTT.

The rearrangement joins TRBV6-5 to TRBJ2-7; TRBD1 agrees at 12 bases. The CDR3 has 15 residues. Germline assignment: CDR1 MNHEY and CDR2 SVGAGI. V shed 2 bases and J 5 bases; nucleotides not matched to a gene: 4. The CDR3 coding sequence is TGTGCCAGCAGTTACCGGGGACAGGGGGCCGACGAGCAGTACTTC. Its translation is CASSYRGQGADEQYF.

This clonotype occurred a few times. The chain carries TRBV7-2 and TRBJ2-5; D is perhaps TRBD1 (6 bases). The DNA end lines up better with TRBJ2-7; the J call may be wrong. The CDR3 sequence is 15 residues long. Germline loops: CDR1 SGHTA, CDR2 FQGNSA. DNA of the CDR3: TGTGCCAGCAGGGCCTGGGCAGGGGCTTTTGACGAGCAGTACTTC. Translation: CASRAWAGAFDEQYF.

The chain joins TRBV4-1 to TRBJ1-2; TRBD1 matches 7 bases. J was trimmed by 3 bases and V by 1 base; bases with no gene match: 8. CDR1 is MGHRA, CDR2 YSYEKL, per germline. The CDR3 extends over 16 amino acids. The CDR3 here is CASSQVGRGNDYGYTF. In DNA form, the CDR3 reads TGCGCCAGCAGCCAAGTTGGCAGGGGGAACGACTATGGCTACACCTTC.

This clonotype was found many times. The chain couples TRBV7-9 to TRBJ2-7; no definite D call. Germline-derived CDR1 and CDR2 are SEHNR and FQNEAQ (reference sequence). The CDR3 is 13 residues long. The germline V and J ends were trimmed by 4 bases and 0 bases, with 7 bases remaining between them. The CDR3 nucleotides are TGTGCCAGCAGCTCGAGAAGCTCCTACGAGCAGTACTTC. Protein: CASSSRSSYEQYF.

Concerning this clonotype: The junction departs from germline at one end; a sequencing error may be responsible. This chain links TRBV11-3 with TRBJ2-1, with D uncertain. This CDR3 has 13 residues. Germline CDR1 reads SGHNT; CDR2 reads YENEEA. This CDR3 reads CASSLDPGGEQFF. The CDR3 DNA reads as TGTGCCAGCAGCCTAGATCCGGGTGGTGAGCAGTTCTTC.